These T cell receptor beta chains were read from a single sample in a study of T cells after yellow fever vaccination. TCRdb re-analysed the 5' RACE reads in MiXCR, keeping a single row per CDR3 protein. The data show around 30,000 distinct CDR3 sequences, less than 6.5% seen once. The specimen was CD8+ T cells sorted from PBMCs, collected 10 days after the yellow fever booster vaccination. The receptors were gathered from a man aged 25 to 40 who received the YFV17D yellow fever vaccine. Both conserved end residues are part of each CDR3. A D gene is named only where the DNA matches it firmly. Expanded clones are given a class, and other clones once, few, many or no size at all.

j_call,d_call,clone_size,v_call,cdr3_aa,cdr3_nt
TRBJ2-5,TRBD2,many,TRBV12-3/TRBV12-4,CASSFTSGSLETQYF,TGTGCCAGCAGTTTTACTAGCGGGAGTCTAGAGACCCAGTACTTC
TRBJ2-5,-,many,TRBV9,CASSADQETQYF,TGTGCCAGCAGCGCCGACCAAGAGACCCAGTACTTC
TRBJ2-1,-,many,TRBV12-3/TRBV12-4,CASSQPGVGTTSYNEQFF,TGTGCCAGCAGTCAACCTGGAGTCGGCACGACCTCCTACAATGAGCAGTTCTTC
TRBJ2-7,TRBD2,many,TRBV12-3/TRBV12-4,CASTLGTSFNEQYF,TGTGCCAGCACCCTCGGGACTAGCTTCAACGAGCAGTACTTC
TRBJ2-5,-,many,TRBV20-1,CSARLGTQYF,TGCAGTGCTAGGCTGGGGACCCAGTACTTC
TRBJ2-7,-,few,TRBV5-1,CASSSGRQQYF,TGCGCCAGCAGCTCGGGTAGACAGCAGTACTTC
TRBJ2-1,-,many,TRBV5-6,CASSLSYEQFF,TGTGCCAGCAGCTTGTCGTATGAGCAGTTCTTC
TRBJ2-5,-,many,TRBV25-1,CASSVMMETQYF,TGTGCCAGCAGTGTAATGATGGAGACCCAGTACTTC
TRBJ2-4,TRBD1,many,TRBV12-3/TRBV12-4,CASSLTGDQNIQYF,TGTGCCAGCAGTTTAACAGGGGACCAAAACATTCAGTACTTC
TRBJ2-1,-,many,TRBV12-3/TRBV12-4,CASSFSTGTKNEQFF,TGTGCCAGCAGTTTCTCTACCGGGACCAAGAATGAGCAGTTCTTC
TRBJ2-1,-,many,TRBV5-1,CASSFSRNEQFF,TGCGCCAGCAGCTTCTCTAGGAATGAGCAGTTCTTC
TRBJ1-2,-,many,TRBV7-9,CASSYAPGNRYGYTF,TGTGCCAGCAGCTACGCTCCGGGAAACCGATATGGCTACACCTTC
TRBJ2-1,-,many,TRBV12-3/TRBV12-4,CASRPRQRSSYNEQFF,TGTGCCAGCAGGCCCAGACAGAGGAGCTCCTACAATGAGCAGTTCTTC
TRBJ2-5,-,-,TRBV6-1,CASSTPGPSLGETQYF,TGTGCCAGCAGTACACCGGGACCCTCCCTGGGGGAGACCCAGTACTTC
TRBJ2-1,-,many,TRBV11-2,CASSLEVRSSYNEQFF,TGTGCCAGCAGCTTAGAAGTCCGGAGCTCCTACAATGAGCAGTTCTTC
TRBJ2-5,-,many,TRBV29-1,CSVMFWDFQNQETQYF,TGCAGCGTTATGTTTTGGGACTTCCAAAACCAAGAGACCCAGTACTTC
TRBJ2-1,-,many,TRBV27,CASGIIGPYNEQFF,TGTGCCAGCGGTATTATCGGGCCCTACAATGAGCAGTTCTTC
TRBJ2-3,TRBD2,many,TRBV7-2,CASSSPGLAGGTDTQYF,TGTGCCAGCAGCTCTCCGGGACTAGCGGGAGGAACAGATACGCAGTATTTT
TRBJ2-2,-,many,TRBV6-5,CASSYRVTGELFF,TGTGCCAGCAGTTACAGGGTCACCGGGGAGCTGTTTTTT
TRBJ1-5,-,-,TRBV19,CASSQGQPQHF,TGTGCCAGTTCTCAAGGGCAGCCCCAGCATTTT
TRBJ2-2,TRBD2,many,TRBV7-2,CASSLVPGRGTGELFF,TGTGCCAGCAGCTTAGTCCCCGGGAGGGGCACCGGGGAGCTGTTTTTT
TRBJ1-4,-,many,TRBV4-3,CASSQSIGEKLFF,TGCGCCAGCAGCCAAAGTATAGGGGAAAAACTGTTTTTT
TRBJ1-2,TRBD1,many,TRBV6-2/TRBV6-3,CASSWAGGYGYTF,TGTGCCAGCAGTTGGGCAGGGGGCTATGGCTACACCTTC
TRBJ2-7,TRBD2,many,TRBV10-1,CASSEYLTGGTYEQYF,TGCGCCAGCAGTGAGTATCTCACGGGAGGGACCTACGAGCAGTACTTC
TRBJ2-3,-,many,TRBV30,CACSITDTQYF,TGTGCCTGCTCGATTACAGATACGCAGTATTTT
TRBJ2-5,-,-,TRBV20-1,CSASATGSVQETQYF,TGCAGTGCTAGCGCAACAGGATCGGTGCAAGAGACCCAGTACTTC
TRBJ1-2,TRBD1,many,TRBV5-1,CASSSGQALYGYTF,TGCGCCAGCAGCTCGGGACAGGCCCTCTATGGCTACACCTTC
TRBJ2-1,-,few,TRBV20-1,CSARDLGLDMGYNEQFF,TGCAGTGCTAGAGATCTGGGGTTAGATATGGGATACAATGAGCAGTTCTTC
TRBJ1-5,TRBD1,many,TRBV6-1,CASSKTGQGEVINQPQHF,TGTGCCAGCAGTAAAACCGGACAGGGGGAGGTGATCAATCAGCCCCAGCATTTT
TRBJ2-7,-,many,TRBV14,CASSQGISLSYEQYF,TGTGCCAGCAGCCAAGGGATCTCCCTCTCCTACGAGCAGTACTTC
TRBJ2-5,-,many,TRBV7-9,CASTTLGETQYF,TGTGCCAGCACCACTCTGGGAGAGACCCAGTACTTC
TRBJ1-4,TRBD1,many,TRBV25-1,CASSDRQGTGGEKLFF,TGTGCCAGCAGTGACCGACAGGGGACGGGGGGCGAAAAACTGTTTTTT
TRBJ2-1,TRBD2,-,TRBV9,CASSSSSGRSYNEQFF,TGTGCCAGCAGCTCGAGCAGCGGGAGGTCCTACAATGAGCAGTTCTTC
TRBJ2-7,-,many,TRBV6-5,CASSHGYSYEQYF,TGTGCCAGCAGTCACGGTTACTCCTACGAGCAGTACTTC
TRBJ1-1,-,-,TRBV29-1,CSVSSMELNTEAFF,TGCAGCGTTTCTTCAATGGAATTGAACACTGAAGCTTTCTTT
TRBJ2-5,TRBD1,many,TRBV29-1,CSVLGTEETQYF,TGCAGCGTTCTGGGGACAGAAGAGACCCAGTACTTC
TRBJ1-2,TRBD1,many,TRBV11-2,CASSSGQLYGYTF,TGTGCCAGCAGCTCGGGACAGCTCTATGGCTACACCTTC
TRBJ1-2,TRBD1,-,TRBV10-3,CATEQPPGTGDGYTF,TGTGCCACCGAACAACCCCCCGGGACAGGGGATGGCTACACCTTC
TRBJ2-7,TRBD2,many,TRBV7-6,CASSPRLAETGYEQYF,TGTGCCAGCAGCCCTCGACTAGCGGAAACCGGCTACGAGCAGTACTTC
TRBJ2-6,-,few,TRBV7-9,CASSPPAGTGANVLTF,TGTGCCAGCAGCCCCCCGGCCGGGACCGGGGCCAACGTCCTGACTTTC
TRBJ2-1,-,many,TRBV27,CASSWYNEQFF,TGTGCCAGCAGTTGGTACAATGAGCAGTTCTTC
TRBJ2-2,-,many,TRBV6-2/TRBV6-3,CASSYSVRAPYPNTGELFF,TGTGCCAGCAGTTATTCGGTTAGGGCCCCATACCCGAACACCGGGGAGCTGTTTTTT